Below are 10 T cell receptor beta chains sequenced from a single sample in a study of CD8 T cells in Susac syndrome. RNA amounts of about 0.5 to 1 ug underwent reverse transcription with random hexamers. TCRdb independently ran MiXCR on the immunoSEQ multiplex PCR reads; one entry per CDR3 protein. This table has about 130,000 distinct CDR3 sequences, 90% to 95% appearing once. Sequencing was carried out using CD4+ T cells from PBMCs. These receptors were obtained from a human donor in good health.

The chain carries TRBV2 and TRBJ2-1, with 7 bases identical to TRBD2. Germline loops: CDR1 SNHLY, CDR2 FYNNEI. J was trimmed by 10 bases and V by 8 bases; bases with no gene match: 11. CDR3 size: 13 residues. CDR3 amino acids: CASRGREIGEQFF. The CDR3 DNA reads as TGTGCCAGCCGCGGGCGGGAGATCGGGGAGCAGTTCTTC.

The CDR3 region is CASSAGYLSSGNTIYF. Here the CDR3 DNA reads TGTGCCAGCAGCGCGGGATACCTGAGCTCTGGAAACACCATATATTTT. This chain connects TRBV5-6 to TRBJ1-3; D unclear. The CDR3 length is 16 residues. Germline V gives CDR1 SGHDT, CDR2 YYEEEE. Trimming took 4 bases from V and 0 from J, leaving 14 bases between them.

The chain couples TRBV24-1 to TRBJ2-1, with a tentative D call TRBD1 (5 bases). Trimming took off 8 bases at V and 8 bases at J, with 21 bases between the two ends. CDR1 and CDR2 from the germline V gene are KGHDR and SFDVKD. The CDR3 has 15 amino acids. The chain's CDR3 is CATTIRATIKYEQFF. The CDR3 DNA is TGTGCCACCACGATCAGGGCCACTATTAAATATGAGCAGTTCTTC.

CDR3 sequence reads: CASSPQGGNIQYF. In DNA, the CDR3 is TGTGCCAGCAGCCCGCAGGGGGGAAACATTCAGTACTTC. The V gene is TRBV3-1, the J gene TRBJ2-4; the D gene is possibly TRBD1 (7 bases). Per the germline V gene, CDR1 is LGHDT and CDR2 is YNNKEL (reference sequence). Trimming removed 4 bases from V and 6 bases from J, with 10 bases in between. CDR3 length equals 13 residues.

This chain links TRBV27 with TRBJ2-5; D remains ambiguous. Germline CDR1 is MNHEY and CDR2 is SMNVEV (reference sequence). Trimming pared 2 bases from V and 1 base from J, leaving 14 bases between. This CDR3 is 16 amino acids long. CDR3 sequence: CASSLLAGYPQETQYF. CDR3 coding DNA: TGTGCCAGCAGTTTACTGGCTGGGTACCCCCAAGAGACCCAGTACTTC.

The CDR3, as DNA: TGTGCCAGCAGCCAAGCTTTCAGTAGCGTAGCCTACAATGAGCAGTTCTTC. Amino acids: CASSQAFSSVAYNEQFF. This sequence joins TRBV3-1 and TRBJ2-1; possibly TRBD2 for D (5 bases). V was pared by 1 base and J by 2 bases, with 15 bases between. CDR3 length: 17 residues. Germline V gene sequence: CDR1 LGHDT, CDR2 YNNKEL (reference sequence).

The chain combines TRBV2 with TRBJ2-7, with unresolved D. Germline loops: CDR1 SNHLY, CDR2 FYNNEI. V was shortened by 7 bases and J by 3 bases, with 16 bases between the two germline ends. CDR3 length equals 14 residues. CDR3 protein: CASKGQSGIYEQYF. The CDR3 DNA sequence: TGTGCCAGCAAGGGCCAAAGTGGGATCTACGAGCAGTACTTC.

The V and J genes are TRBV18 and TRBJ1-2; 7 bases line up with TRBD1. Germline V gives CDR1 KGHSH, CDR2 LQKENI. After removal of 5 bases from V and 1 base from J, the junction contained 13 bases not matched to a gene. The CDR3 runs to 17 residues. The CDR3 region has the DNA TGTGCCAGCTCAGCCACCGGGACAGACCTCAATAACTATGGCTACACCTTC. Its translation is CASSATGTDLNNYGYTF.

Points on this clonotype: An end of the junction does not agree with germline; a read error may underlie this. The rearrangement links TRBV20-1 to TRBJ1-2; no reliable D call. The CDR3 extends over 11 amino acids. Germline CDR1 and CDR2: DFQATT and SNEGSKA (reference sequence). CDR3 sequence reads: CSAGGIEGNRF. The CDR3 region has the DNA TGCAGTGCCGGTGGGATAGAGGGAAACCGTTTC.

The chain joins TRBV19 to TRBJ2-7, with 15 positions matching TRBD2. V gave up 8 bases and J gave up 4 bases; unmatched junction bases: 6. The germline V gene has CDR1 LNHDA and CDR2 SQIVND (reference sequence). The CDR3 length is 15 residues. In nucleotides, the CDR3 is TGTGCCAGTTCCGGGACTAGCGGGAGGAGGTACGAGCAGTACTTC. Its protein product is CASSGTSGRRYEQYF.